The rows below give T cell receptor beta chains drawn from one sample of a study of shared clonotypes between healthy human individuals. Data came from immunoSEQ multiplex PCR; TCRdb stores just in-frame clones and leaves some out. The sample records around 2.5 million clones, roughly 93% being singletons. The specimen was naive CD4+ T cells from PBMCs. The receptors here all came from a young man in good health. Some clones in this sample may be carry-over from other donors' samples. CDR3s include the opening cysteine and the closing phenylalanine or tryptophan. D genes are given only for firm matches. The listing skips clone size in some rows; elsewhere it reads once, few, many or a size class.

TRBJ2-1	TRBV4-2	TRBD2	NA	CASSQAPGGTSGVHEQFF	TGTGCCAGCAGCCAAGCCCCGGGTGGGACTAGCGGGGTTCATGAGCAGTTCTTC
TRBJ2-6	TRBV13	TRBD1	once	CASERGRQVSGANVLTF	TGTGCCAGCGAGAGGGGGCGACAGGTTTCTGGGGCCAACGTCCTGACTTTC
TRBJ2-4	TRBV28	NA	NA	CASMELAKNIQYF	TGTGCCAGCATGGAATTAGCCAAAAACATTCAGTACTTC
TRBJ2-1	TRBV4-2	NA	NA	CASSQDQGLSYNEQFF	TGTGCCAGCAGCCAAGATCAGGGGCTCTCCTACAATGAGCAGTTCTTC
TRBJ1-1	TRBV30	NA	few	CAWSVRGGTEAFF	TGTGCCTGGAGTGTAAGGGGGGGCACTGAAGCTTTCTTT
TRBJ1-3	TRBV25-1	TRBD1	NA	CASSGPGQPGGSTIYF	TGTGCCAGCAGTGGTCCGGGACAGCCGGGAGGAAGCACCATATATTTT
TRBJ2-5	TRBV6-5	NA	NA	CASRRGETQYF	TGTGCCAGCAGGAGAGGGGAGACCCAGTACTTC
TRBJ1-2	TRBV6-1	NA	once	CASSDGWQGHYGYTF	TGTGCCAGCAGTGACGGGTGGCAGGGGCACTATGGCTACACCTTC
TRBJ2-7	TRBV27	TRBD1	NA	CASSPRQGPYEQYF	TGTGCCAGCAGTCCACGACAGGGGCCCTACGAGCAGTACTTC
TRBJ2-5	TRBV9	NA	NA	CASSAGSFETQYF	TGTGCCAGCAGCGCCGGGAGTTTTGAGACCCAGTACTTC
TRBJ2-7	TRBV5-4	NA	NA	CASSSPRDPPEQYF	TGTGCCAGCAGCTCCCCTCGGGACCCGCCAGAGCAGTACTTC
TRBJ2-7	TRBV6-6	NA	NA	CASQQGDEQYF	TGTGCCTCCCAACAGGGTGACGAGCAGTACTTC
TRBJ1-6	TRBV7-2	NA	NA	CASNPSLASSYNSPLHF	TGTGCCAGCAACCCCTCCCTGGCGAGCTCCTATAATTCACCCCTCCACTTT
TRBJ2-1	TRBV7-2	NA	NA	CASSLDVFGNEQFF	TGTGCCAGCAGCTTAGACGTCTTCGGCAATGAGCAGTTCTTC